These T cell receptor beta chains were read from a single sample in a study of Ad26.COV2.S vaccination and SARS-CoV-2 variants. The table came from immunoSEQ multiplex PCR; TCRdb's copy has only in-frame clones and leaves some out. The table lists roughly 680,000 clones, about 89% of them singletons. Sequenced here: peripheral blood, sampled in a trial of Ad26.COV2.S vaccine versus placebo. These receptors originate from a person aged 18 to 59 who received the Ad26.COV2.S COVID-19 vaccine or a placebo. The CDR3 runs from the conserved cysteine through the conserved F or W. The order of the fields is clone size, V gene, D gene, J gene, CDR3 DNA, CDR3 protein. The D gene is left open where the match is weak. A clone size is listed for some rows: how often the clone was seen (once, few, many), or a class if it is expanded.

-,TRBV5-6,-,TRBJ1-2,TGTGCCAGCAGCAGACAGGTCAACTATGGCTACACCTTC,CASSRQVNYGYTF
-,TRBV11-2,-,TRBJ2-3,TGTGCCAGCAGCTTAGTACAGGGAGGGGATACGCAGTATTTT,CASSLVQGGDTQYF
-,TRBV9,TRBD1,TRBJ1-6,TGTGCCAGCGGACAGGGTAGTTCACCCCTCCACTTT,CASGQGSSPLHF
-,TRBV9,TRBD2,TRBJ2-7,TGTGCCAGCAGCGTAGACGGGGGGGCGGCCGAGCAGTACTTC,CASSVDGGAAEQYF
once,TRBV7-9,-,TRBJ2-3,TGTGCCAGCAGCTTCGCCCTAGCAACAGATACGCAGTATTTT,CASSFALATDTQYF
-,TRBV11-2,-,TRBJ1-2,TGTGCCAGCAGCCCAGGGGACTCCAAACGTCTGTATGGCTACACCTTC,CASSPGDSKRLYGYTF
-,TRBV19,-,TRBJ2-1,TGTGCCAGTAGTCAGAGCGATTCCTACAATGAGCAGTTCTTC,CASSQSDSYNEQFF
-,TRBV6-2/TRBV6-3,-,TRBJ1-5,TGTGCCAGCAGTGATCAGGGATATAGCAATCAGCCCCAGCATTTT,CASSDQGYSNQPQHF
-,TRBV5-1,-,TRBJ2-2,TGCGCCAGCAAGCACGATTGGTCTCTTGCCGGGGAGCTGTTTTTT,CASKHDWSLAGELFF
-,TRBV3-1/TRBV3-2,-,TRBJ2-5,TGTGCCAGCAGCCCACGGGACGAGACCCAGTACTTC,CASSPRDETQYF
once,TRBV27,-,TRBJ2-6,TGTGCCAGCGGGACCCCCAGAAGCTCTGGGGCCAACGTCCTGACTTTC,CASGTPRSSGANVLTF
once,TRBV11-2,-,TRBJ1-1,TGTGCCAGCAGCTTATGGGAGAACACTGAAGCTTTCTTT,CASSLWENTEAFF
-,TRBV30,-,TRBJ1-4,TGTGCCTGGGACGTCGGGGCGAAAAATGAAAAACTGTTTTTT,CAWDVGAKNEKLFF
-,TRBV5-6,-,TRBJ1-4,TGTGCCAGCAGCTTCGGGGAAAAACTGTTTTTT,CASSFGEKLFF
-,TRBV5-1,-,TRBJ2-7,TGCGCCAGCAGCTTGTTAGGGGTATCCTACGAGCAGTACTTC,CASSLLGVSYEQYF
-,TRBV2,-,TRBJ1-5,TGTGCCAGCAGTGAGCCGGATAGCAATCAGCCCCAGCATTTT,CASSEPDSNQPQHF
-,TRBV10-3,-,TRBJ2-2,TGTGCCATCAGTGAGATTGGGGAATTCGGTGGCGGGGAGCTGTTTTTT,CAISEIGEFGGGELFF
-,TRBV7-3,TRBD1,TRBJ1-1,TGTGCCAGCAGCTTCAAAGGGACAGGGGAAGCTTTCTTT,CASSFKGTGEAFF
-,TRBV19,-,TRBJ2-2,TGTGCCAGTAGTATTGGAGGGCACGGGGAGCTGTTTTTT,CASSIGGHGELFF
-,TRBV3-1/TRBV3-2,-,TRBJ1-5,TGTGCCAGCAGCCCGGGACGGCTGAATCAGCCCCAGCATTTT,CASSPGRLNQPQHF
-,TRBV5-1,-,TRBJ2-7,TGCGCCAGCAGCTTGGGACAGGTCTACGAGCAGTACTTC,CASSLGQVYEQYF
once,TRBV10-3,-,TRBJ1-1,TGTACCGCCGGGGGGGTGAACACTGAAGCTTTCTTT,CTAGGVNTEAFF
-,TRBV12-3/TRBV12-4,-,TRBJ2-1,TGTGCCAGCAGCCCCCTTGCGGATGAGCAGTTCTTC,CASSPLADEQFF
-,TRBV13,TRBD1,TRBJ2-2,TGTGCCAGCAGCTTAGGGGGACAGGGGGCTGACGGGGAGCTGTTTTTT,CASSLGGQGADGELFF
-,TRBV7-2,-,TRBJ2-1,TGTGCCAGCAGCTTAGGGGGCCAAGCCTACAATGAGCAGTTCTTC,CASSLGGQAYNEQFF
once,TRBV9,TRBD2,TRBJ2-5,TGTGCCAGCAGCGTCGCTAGCGGGATAGAGACCCAGTACTTC,CASSVASGIETQYF
-,TRBV6-2/TRBV6-3,TRBD1,TRBJ2-1,TGTGCCAGCAGTAGGACAGGGGGCAGCATCAATGAGCAGTTCTTC,CASSRTGGSINEQFF
-,TRBV2,TRBD1,TRBJ2-7,TGTGCCAGCAGAGGGGGCGCTTACGAGCAGTACTTC,CASRGGAYEQYF
-,TRBV24-1,TRBD2,TRBJ2-1,TGTGCCACCAGTGACCGTAGCGGGAGGGGATACAATGAGCAGTTCTTC,CATSDRSGRGYNEQFF
-,TRBV6-5,TRBD2,TRBJ2-3,TGTGCCAGCAGTAAACTAGCGCCGCTCACAGATACGCAGTATTTT,CASSKLAPLTDTQYF
many,TRBV10-3,-,TRBJ1-5,TGTGCCACAAACCTGGGGGGGAGTAATCAGCCCCAGCATTTT,CATNLGGSNQPQHF
-,TRBV19,-,TRBJ1-2,TGTGCCAGTAGTCTATCGACCGACTATGGCTACACCTTC,CASSLSTDYGYTF
few,TRBV7-6,-,TRBJ1-1,TGTGCCAGCAGCCCGGACAGCTTTGAAGCTTTCTTT,CASSPDSFEAFF
-,TRBV7-2,-,TRBJ2-3,TGTGCCAGCAGCCTTGACCGGTCTAGCACAGATACGCAGTATTTT,CASSLDRSSTDTQYF
-,TRBV18,TRBD2,TRBJ2-7,TGTGCCAGCTCACCACAGGGAGGACTAGCGGGAGGAATCTCCTACGAGCAGTACTTC,CASSPQGGLAGGISYEQYF
once,TRBV2,-,TRBJ2-5,TGTGCCAGCAGTGGTGGCGGGATAGGGCAAGAGACCCAGTACTTC,CASSGGGIGQETQYF
-,TRBV11-1,-,TRBJ1-1,TGTGCCAGCAGCTTAGCAGTACAGGGTGGTAACACTGAAGCTTTCTTT,CASSLAVQGGNTEAFF
-,TRBV11-2,-,TRBJ2-4,TGTGCCAGCAGCTTAGGGGTTGAGAACATTCAGTACTTC,CASSLGVENIQYF
-,TRBV19,-,TRBJ2-7,TGTGCCACTCACGGGGCCGTGGAGACGGGCGAGCAGTACTTC,CATHGAVETGEQYF
-,TRBV5-1,-,TRBJ1-1,TGCGCCAGCAGCTCTCATGGGACTGAAGCTTTCTTT,CASSSHGTEAFF
-,TRBV20-1,TRBD2,TRBJ2-5,TGCAGTGCTAGTAGGAGGGAAGGACTAGCGGGGGGAGTTTGGGGAGAGACCCAGTACTTC,CSASRREGLAGGVWGETQYF
-,TRBV7-9,-,TRBJ2-3,TGTGCCAGCAGCTTAGGATTCGGTGGCTCTGTCCGACACACAGATACGCAGTATTTT,CASSLGFGGSVRHTDTQYF
-,TRBV7-2,TRBD1,TRBJ1-1,TGCGCCAGCAGCTTAAAATGGGACAGGGAAGCTTTCTTT,CASSLKWDREAFF
-,TRBV6-6,TRBD1,TRBJ1-1,TGTGCCAGCAGTCAGTCGACAGGGCTCGACACTGAAGCTTTCTTT,CASSQSTGLDTEAFF
once,TRBV7-3,TRBD2,TRBJ2-2,TGTGCCAGCAGTCCCGAGCGGGGTACGAACACCGGGGAGCTGTTTTTT,CASSPERGTNTGELFF
-,TRBV3-1/TRBV3-2,TRBD1,TRBJ2-7,TGTGCCAGCAGTCCAGGGGGCGGCCGACCCTACGAGCAGTACTTC,CASSPGGGRPYEQYF